The rows below give T cell receptor beta chains drawn from one sample of a study of blood T cell repertoires in COVID-19. Clones were read by immunoSEQ multiplex PCR, and TCRdb kept only the in-frame ones, dropping some. Among around 230,000 clones listed, about 80% were seen once. What was sequenced was PBMCs or T cells enriched from blood (not recorded which). These receptor sequences come from a man aged 40-49 years who had recovered from COVID-19. The CDR3 runs from the conserved cysteine through the conserved F or W. A D gene is named only where the DNA matches it firmly. Size is omitted from some rows. Given values are once, few, many or a class for expanded clones.

V gene	D gene	clone size	J gene	CDR3 protein	CDR3 DNA
TRBV5-8	.	.	TRBJ1-2	CASSLNPGGNYGYTF	TGTGCCAGCAGCTTGAACCCGGGAGGCAACTATGGCTACACCTTC
TRBV16	.	.	TRBJ1-1	CASSQSRERTEAFF	TGTGCCAGCAGCCAATCCCGGGAGCGGACTGAAGCTTTCTTT
TRBV19	TRBD1	.	TRBJ1-2	CASSIGGQGAAYGYTF	TGTGCCAGTAGTATAGGCGGACAGGGGGCGGCCTATGGCTACACCTTC
TRBV29-1	TRBD2	.	TRBJ2-1	CSVAMRENLFNEQFF	TGCAGCGTTGCTATGCGGGAGAACCTCTTCAATGAGCAGTTCTTC
TRBV5-6	TRBD1	.	TRBJ2-7	CASSKRGHEQYF	TGTGCCAGCAGCAAAAGGGGGCACGAGCAGTACTTC
TRBV5-1	.	.	TRBJ1-6	CASSLEGSNSPLHF	TGCGCCAGCAGCTTGGAGGGGTCTAATTCACCCCTCCACTTT
TRBV24-1	.	.	TRBJ2-1	CATSASTETLYNEQFF	TGTGCCACCAGTGCCTCGACAGAGACCCTCTACAATGAGCAGTTCTTC
TRBV7-2	.	once	TRBJ2-7	CASSFSGVLSDEQYF	TGTGCCAGCAGCTTTTCGGGAGTTCTATCGGACGAGCAGTACTTC
TRBV19	TRBD2	.	TRBJ2-5	CASSIDRVGRETQYF	TGTGCCAGTAGTATAGACAGGGTCGGGAGGGAGACCCAGTACTTC
TRBV11-3	.	.	TRBJ2-2	CASSYVGDTRPGELFF	TGTGCCAGCAGCTATGTGGGGGACACACGCCCCGGGGAGCTGTTTTTT
TRBV4-2	TRBD2	.	TRBJ2-3	CASSQEGGAGGLSRQYF	TGTGCCAGCAGCCAAGAGGGCGGTGCGGGGGGCTTGTCTCGGCAGTATTTT
TRBV2	.	.	TRBJ2-1	CASRSRGSSYNEQFF	TGTGCCAGCAGATCTAGGGGTAGCTCCTACAATGAGCAGTTCTTC
TRBV7-9	.	.	TRBJ2-3	CASRAGQITDTQYF	TGTGCCAGCAGAGCTGGGCAGATCACAGATACGCAGTATTTT
TRBV29-1	TRBD1	.	TRBJ1-1	CSASPGTDGKVGAFF	TGCAGCGCCAGCCCTGGGACAGATGGCAAGGTAGGAGCTTTCTTT
TRBV9	.	.	TRBJ1-2	CASSVRGEGGYTF	TGTGCCAGCAGCGTAAGGGGTGAAGGTGGCTACACCTTC
TRBV7-3	.	.	TRBJ2-7	CASSSTQGWVYEQYF	TGTGCCAGCAGCTCGACACAGGGTTGGGTCTACGAGCAGTACTTC
TRBV28	.	.	TRBJ2-3	CRAGVTSTDTQYF	TGTCGAGCGGGTGTTACTAGCACAGATACGCAGTATTTT
TRBV2	.	.	TRBJ2-2	CASSRDTGELFF	TGTGCCAGCAGCCGGGACACCGGGGAGCTGTTTTTT
TRBV7-3	.	.	TRBJ2-1	CASSLNRDNEQFF	TGTGCCAGCAGCTTAAACAGGGACAATGAGCAGTTCTTC
TRBV5-4	TRBD2	.	TRBJ2-1	CASSGADGRSYNEQFF	TGTGCCAGCAGCGGGGCGGACGGGAGGAGCTACAATGAGCAGTTCTTC
TRBV5-8	.	.	TRBJ2-2	CASSLAGMSTGELFF	TGTGCCAGCAGCTTGGCAGGGATGAGCACCGGGGAGCTGTTTTTT
TRBV2	.	.	TRBJ2-3	CASGGLASTDTQYF	TGTGCCAGCGGGGGACTGGCAAGCACAGATACGCAGTATTTT
TRBV27	TRBD1	many	TRBJ1-2	CASSLSGGHYGYTF	TGTGCCAGCAGTTTGTCAGGGGGCCACTATGGCTACACCTTC
TRBV28	.	.	TRBJ1-2	CASSPSGGPNYGYTF	TGTGCCAGCAGCCCATCGGGGGGCCCTAACTATGGCTACACCTTC
TRBV5-1	TRBD2	.	TRBJ2-5	CASSLGLAGGQETQYF	TGCGCCAGCAGCTTGGGGCTAGCGGGGGGTCAAGAGACCCAGTACTTC
TRBV28	.	.	TRBJ1-3	CASIDGTTGNTIYF	TGTGCCAGCATAGACGGGACAACTGGAAACACCATATATTTT
TRBV6-7	TRBD2	.	TRBJ2-5	CASRHLRAGVKETQYF	TGTGCCAGCAGGCACCTACGAGCGGGAGTGAAAGAGACCCAGTACTTC
TRBV28	TRBD1	.	TRBJ1-2	CASRRGTENYGYTF	TGTGCCAGCAGGAGGGGGACAGAGAACTATGGCTACACCTTC
TRBV15	TRBD1	once	TRBJ1-2	CATSRFTGGDLYGYTF	TGTGCCACCAGCAGATTTACAGGGGGCGATCTCTATGGCTACACCTTC
TRBV3-1/TRBV3-2	.	.	TRBJ1-6	CASSLGGASYNSPLHF	TGTGCCAGCAGCTTAGGTGGGGCCTCCTATAATTCACCCCTCCACTTT
TRBV2	TRBD2	.	TRBJ2-7	CASSDRGEGRQYF	TGTGCCAGCAGTGATCGGGGGGAAGGTCGGCAGTACTTC
TRBV20-1	.	few	TRBJ1-5	CSASIVDGGHQPQHF	TGCAGTGCTAGTATAGTAGACGGGGGGCATCAGCCCCAGCATTTT
TRBV28	.	.	TRBJ1-1	CASSFLASLKAFF	TGTGCCAGCAGTTTTTTAGCTAGCTTAAAAGCTTTCTTT
TRBV10-3	.	.	TRBJ1-2	CAISANRGGYTF	TGTGCCATCAGCGCGAATCGGGGTGGCTACACCTTC
TRBV24-1	.	.	TRBJ2-1	CATSGVGGYNEQFF	TGTGCCACCAGTGGCGTGGGAGGCTACAATGAGCAGTTCTTC
TRBV5-1	.	once	TRBJ2-5	CASSLVQGQETQYF	TGCGCCAGCAGCTTGGTCCAGGGCCAAGAGACCCAGTACTTC
TRBV5-4	.	.	TRBJ1-3	CASSFFLGLGGNTIYF	TGTGCCAGCAGCTTTTTCCTCGGGTTGGGTGGAAACACCATATATTTT
TRBV11-3	.	.	TRBJ2-5	CASSPGGDYQETQYF	TGTGCCAGCAGCCCCGGGGGAGATTATCAAGAGACCCAGTACTTC
TRBV18	TRBD2	.	TRBJ2-1	CASSGLADSYNEQFF	TGTGCCAGCTCTGGGCTAGCGGATTCCTACAATGAGCAGTTCTTC
TRBV28	.	once	TRBJ2-7	CASKGGGTPYEQYF	TGTGCCAGCAAGGGGGGGGGAACACCTTACGAGCAGTACTTC
TRBV7-6	TRBD1	.	TRBJ1-6	CASSLEAPGQGPGSPLHF	TGTGCCAGCAGCTTAGAAGCACCGGGACAGGGGCCGGGGTCACCCCTCCACTTT
TRBV13	.	.	TRBJ1-2	CASSREAPVAHGYTF	TGTGCCAGCAGCAGAGAGGCCCCGGTAGCCCATGGCTACACCTTC
TRBV5-1	TRBD1	.	TRBJ2-3	CASSVSGQGLTDTQYF	TGCGCCAGCAGCGTTTCGGGACAGGGACTCACAGATACGCAGTATTTT
TRBV5-4	TRBD1	.	TRBJ1-2	CASSLVPGQAIYGYTF	TGTGCCAGCAGCTTGGTCCCGGGACAGGCGATCTATGGCTACACCTTC
TRBV11-2	.	once	TRBJ1-1	CASSLGQQNTEAFF	TGTGCCAGCAGCTTAGGACAGCAGAACACTGAAGCTTTCTTT
TRBV28	.	.	TRBJ1-1	CASSPSLWTVMNTEAFF	TGTGCCAGCAGTCCATCTCTCTGGACAGTCATGAACACTGAAGCTTTCTTT
TRBV28	TRBD1	.	TRBJ1-2	CASSTDRGGYGYTF	TGTGCCAGCAGTACGGACAGGGGCGGCTATGGCTACACCTTC
TRBV4-3	.	.	TRBJ1-1	CASSQDTGGTEAFF	TGCGCCAGCAGCCAAGATACGGGGGGCACTGAAGCTTTCTTT